This note documents a single TCR beta chain sequence. The data stem from a study of blood T cell dynamics during melanoma immunotherapy. Described time point: pre-treatment baseline. TCRdb keeps only in-frame clones here, not all; method: immunoSEQ multiplex PCR. The table includes 12,000 or so clones, roughly nine tenths detected once. This receptor was obtained from a human donor with melanoma. The starting material was blood, obtained from a patient treated with checkpoint blockade.

The CDR3 DNA follows: TGTGCCAGCTTCTTGGGACTAGCGGGAAGAGAGACCCAGTACTTC. It is translated as CASFLGLAGRETQYF. The genes are TRBV5-6 and TRBJ2-5; 13 bases fit TRBD2. Germline V gives CDR1 SGHDT, CDR2 YYEEEE. The CDR3 totals 15 residues. V was clipped by 7 bases and J by 4 bases; unmatched bases: 7.